Here is one TCR beta chain with its context. Its specificity is unknown. Documented treatment: oral pan-JAK inhibitor, 5-10 mg twice daily. It was from PBMCs that CD4+ and CD8+ T cells were sorted. This CDR3 comprises 13 residues. Germline assignment: CDR1 MNHNS and CDR2 SASEGT. Trimming removed 5 bases at V and 0 bases at J, with 6 bases between. The data originate from a study of CD8+ T cells in alopecia areata. Overall study: Severity among treated patients was scored by the percentage of scalp area affected.

After isolation, RNA underwent reverse transcription to generate cDNA as the sequencing template. Produced via immunoSEQ multiplex PCR; TCRdb's table is partial and in-frame only. The sample shows about 170,000 clones, roughly 50% of them seen only once. Regarding the study as a whole: Scalp clonality, along with expanded CD8+ clones among the top 100, was significantly decreased by tofacitinib. Many expanded lesional clones persisted in scalp and blood during tofacitinib.

This chain joins TRBV6-1 and TRBJ2-3; D not resolved. This TCR was recovered from a human donor with alopecia areata. The sequencing used CD4+ T cells sorted from blood, collected between weeks 55 and 65, from a patient treated with tofacitinib. The CDR3 loop reads CASSYSSTDTQYF. The CDR3 bases are TGTGCCAGCAGTTATTCGAGCACAGATACGCAGTATTTT.